The clone carrying this T cell receptor (beta chain) was observed a few times. The antigen remains unidentified. The sample originates from a study of blood T cells in healthy people across ages. For the second PCR, which ran for 7 to 11 cycles, a sample-barcoded 5' primer and a J-beta primer mix were used. TCRdb fed the 5' RACE reads into MiXCR, producing one record per CDR3 protein. The data contain over 1,200,000 distinct CDR3 sequences, roughly 60% of them seen just once; the ten biggest clones take up 5% to 7%. Study-wide findings and caveats: Researchers report that TCR beta diversity correlated strongly with naive T cell percentage. Long-lived and aged donors differed, with more naive CD4+ cells and higher diversity in the long-lived.

CDR1 is MNHEY, CDR2 SVGAGI, per germline. V was clipped by 2 bases and J by 3 bases, with 13 bases between them. This CDR3 comprises 15 residues. Sequencing input: blood. V and J are TRBV6-5 and TRBJ1-2; tentative D call: TRBD1 (6 bases). This sequence originates from a man aged 18 to 35 in good health. CDR3 nucleotides: TGTGCCAGCAGTTACGTAGCTGGGGGCGACTATGGCTACACCTTC. This encodes CASSYVAGGDYGYTF.